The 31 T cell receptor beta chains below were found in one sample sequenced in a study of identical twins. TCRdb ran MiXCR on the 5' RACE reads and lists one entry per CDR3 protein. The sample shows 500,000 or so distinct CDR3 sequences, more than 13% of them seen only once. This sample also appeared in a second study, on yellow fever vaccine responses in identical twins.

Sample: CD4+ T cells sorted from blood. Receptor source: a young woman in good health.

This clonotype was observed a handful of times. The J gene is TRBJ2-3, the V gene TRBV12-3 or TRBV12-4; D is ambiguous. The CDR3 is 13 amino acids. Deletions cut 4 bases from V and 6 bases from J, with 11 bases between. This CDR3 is CASSSPSGDTQYF. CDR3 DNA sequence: TGTGCCAGCAGTTCGCCCTCGGGTGATACGCAGTATTTT.

The CDR3 coding sequence is TGTGCCGGGTCAGGGGGCGGCAATCAGCCCCAGCATTTT. Its protein product is CAGSGGGNQPQHF. This chain links TRBV7-9 with TRBJ1-5; 8 bases agree with TRBD1. The V and J ends lost 11 bases and 2 bases, in that order; junction bases with no gene match: 5. CDR1 is SEHNR, CDR2 FQNEAQ, per germline (reference sequence). The CDR3 covers 13 residues.

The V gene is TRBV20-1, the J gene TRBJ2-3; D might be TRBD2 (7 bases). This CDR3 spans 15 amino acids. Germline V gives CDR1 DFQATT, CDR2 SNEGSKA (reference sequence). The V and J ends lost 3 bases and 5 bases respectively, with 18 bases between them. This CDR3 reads CSASMGGGSRDTQYF. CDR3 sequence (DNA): TGCAGTGCTAGCATGGGGGGCGGGAGTCGAGATACGCAGTATTTT.

CDR3 DNA sequence: TGCAGTGCTAGAGACATAAGACCGGGACAGAGAAGCTATGGCTACACCTTC. It yields the protein CSARDIRPGQRSYGYTF. This chain links TRBV20-1 with TRBJ1-2; 7 positions agree with TRBD1. This CDR3 has 17 amino acids. With V trimmed by 0 bases and J by 4 bases, 14 bases remained unmatched. Germline V gene data show CDR1 as DFQATT and CDR2 as SNEGSKA (reference sequence).

CDR3 sequence reads: CASSELGNGETQYF. In DNA form, the CDR3 reads TGTGCCAGCAGTGAGTTGGGAAATGGAGAGACCCAGTACTTC. The chain carries TRBV2 and TRBJ2-5, with D unresolved. V dropped 3 bases and J dropped 4 bases, with 12 bases sitting between them. Per germline, CDR1 SNHLY and CDR2 FYNNEI. The CDR3 covers 14 residues. Full variable domain (remainder filled in from reference TRBV2 and TRBJ2-5): EPEVTQTPSHQVTQMGQEVILRCVPISNHLYFYWYRQILGQKVEFLVSFYNNEISEKSEIFDDQFSVERPDGSNFTLKIRSTKLEDSAMYFCASSELGNGETQYFGPGTRLLVL.

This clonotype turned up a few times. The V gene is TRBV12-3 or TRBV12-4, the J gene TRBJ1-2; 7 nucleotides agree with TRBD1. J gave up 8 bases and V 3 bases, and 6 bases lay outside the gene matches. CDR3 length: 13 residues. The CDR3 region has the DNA TGTGCCAGCAGTTTTCGACAGGGTTTCGGCTACACCTTC. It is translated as CASSFRQGFGYTF.

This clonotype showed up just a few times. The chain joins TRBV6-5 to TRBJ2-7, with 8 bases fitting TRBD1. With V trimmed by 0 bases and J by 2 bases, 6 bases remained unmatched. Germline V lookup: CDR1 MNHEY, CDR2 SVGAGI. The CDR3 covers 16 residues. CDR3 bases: TGTGCCAGCAGTTACTCTCCGACAGGGGTAACCTACGAGCAGTACTTC. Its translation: CASSYSPTGVTYEQYF.

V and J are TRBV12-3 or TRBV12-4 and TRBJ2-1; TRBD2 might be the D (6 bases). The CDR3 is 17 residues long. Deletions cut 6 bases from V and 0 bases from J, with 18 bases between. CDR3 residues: CASSKPVGAGSYNEQFF. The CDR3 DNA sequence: TGTGCCAGCAGCAAACCTGTGGGAGCGGGCTCCTACAATGAGCAGTTCTTC.

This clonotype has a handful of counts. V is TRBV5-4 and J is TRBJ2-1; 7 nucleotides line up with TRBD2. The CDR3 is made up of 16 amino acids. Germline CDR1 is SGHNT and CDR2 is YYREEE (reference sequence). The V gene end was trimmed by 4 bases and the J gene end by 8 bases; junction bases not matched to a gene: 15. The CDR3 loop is CASSLRVAGSTDEQFF. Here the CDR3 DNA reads TGTGCCAGCAGCCTGCGGGTAGCGGGCTCGACAGATGAGCAGTTCTTC.

Here the CDR3 DNA reads TGTGCCAGCAGCCGAACGGGACTCACATACAATGAGCAGTTCTTC. It is translated as CASSRTGLTYNEQFF. The chain has TRBV3-1 and TRBJ2-1, with a weak D call TRBD2 (6 bases). Trimming shortened V by 4 bases and J by 4 bases, and 14 bases separated the two germline ends. CDR1 is LGHDT, CDR2 YNNKEL, per germline (reference sequence). This CDR3 has 15 residues.

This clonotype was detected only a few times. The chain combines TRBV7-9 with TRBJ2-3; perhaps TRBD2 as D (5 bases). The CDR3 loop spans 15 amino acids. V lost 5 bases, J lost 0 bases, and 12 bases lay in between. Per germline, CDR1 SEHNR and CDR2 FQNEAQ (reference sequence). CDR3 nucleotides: TGTGCCAGCAGCATCGGGAAGGATAGCACAGATACGCAGTATTTT. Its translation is CASSIGKDSTDTQYF.

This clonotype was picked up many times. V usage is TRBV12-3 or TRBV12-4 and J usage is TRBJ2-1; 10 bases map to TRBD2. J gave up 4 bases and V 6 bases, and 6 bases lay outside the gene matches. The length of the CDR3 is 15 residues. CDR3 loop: CASSNLAGAYNEQFF. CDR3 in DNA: TGTGCCAGCAGCAATCTAGCGGGAGCTTACAATGAGCAGTTCTTC.

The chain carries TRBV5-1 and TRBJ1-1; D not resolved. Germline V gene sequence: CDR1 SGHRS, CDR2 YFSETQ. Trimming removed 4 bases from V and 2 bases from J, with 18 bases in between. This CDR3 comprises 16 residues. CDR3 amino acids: CASSPGSGTRNTEAFF. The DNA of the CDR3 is TGCGCCAGCAGCCCCGGATCCGGAACACGTAACACTGAAGCTTTCTTT.

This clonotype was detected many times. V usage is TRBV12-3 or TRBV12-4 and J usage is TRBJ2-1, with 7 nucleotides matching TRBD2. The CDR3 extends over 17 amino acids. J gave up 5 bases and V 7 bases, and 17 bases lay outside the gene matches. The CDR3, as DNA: TGTGCCAGCACCACCCTGATTCGCGGGAGTACTCACAATGAGCAGTTCTTC. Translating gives CASTTLIRGSTHNEQFF.

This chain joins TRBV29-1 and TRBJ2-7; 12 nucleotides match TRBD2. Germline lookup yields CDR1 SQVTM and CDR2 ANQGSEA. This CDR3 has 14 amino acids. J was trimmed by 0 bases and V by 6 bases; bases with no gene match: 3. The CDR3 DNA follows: TGCAGCGTAGAACTAGCGGGGGGCTCCTACGAGCAGTACTTC. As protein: CSVELAGGSYEQYF.

CDR3 nucleotides: TGTGCCACCAGTGATTTACCCCAGCCCAGCTCCTACAATGAGCAGTTCTTC. It encodes CATSDLPQPSSYNEQFF. V usage is TRBV24-1 and J usage is TRBJ2-1; D unresolved. The germline CDR1 and CDR2 sequences are KGHDR and SFDVKD. V was shortened by 1 base and J by 0 bases, with 12 bases between the two germline ends. This CDR3 region has 17 residues.

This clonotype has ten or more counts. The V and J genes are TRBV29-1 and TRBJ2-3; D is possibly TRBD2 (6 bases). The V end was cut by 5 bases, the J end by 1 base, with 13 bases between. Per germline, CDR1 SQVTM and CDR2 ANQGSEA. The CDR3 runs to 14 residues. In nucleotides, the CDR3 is TGCAGCGTTAGGAGGACGGGGGGCACAGATACGCAGTATTTT. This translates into CSVRRTGGTDTQYF.

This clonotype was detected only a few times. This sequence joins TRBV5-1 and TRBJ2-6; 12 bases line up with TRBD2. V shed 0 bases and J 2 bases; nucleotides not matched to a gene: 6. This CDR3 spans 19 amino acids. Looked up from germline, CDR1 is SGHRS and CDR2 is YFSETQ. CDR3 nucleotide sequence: TGCGCCAGCAGCTTGGCCCGACTAGCGGGGGTTCCTGGGGCCAACGTCCTGACTTTC. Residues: CASSLARLAGVPGANVLTF. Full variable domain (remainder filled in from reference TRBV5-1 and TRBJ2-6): KAGVTQTPRYLIKTRGQQVTLSCSPISGHRSVSWYQQTPGQGLQFLFEYFSETQRNKGNFPGRFSGRQFSNSRSEMNVSTLELGDSALYLCASSLARLAGVPGANVLTFGAGSRLTVL.

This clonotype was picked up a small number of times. The CDR3 bases are TGTGCCAGCAGTTCTCGGAGCGGGCCCACCGGGGAGCTGTTTTTT. This translates into CASSSRSGPTGELFF. The V gene is TRBV7-9, the J gene TRBJ2-2; D perhaps matches TRBD2 (6 bases). In germline, CDR1 is SEHNR, CDR2 FQNEAQ (reference sequence). This CDR3 comprises 15 residues. V was shortened by 6 bases and J by 4 bases, with 15 bases between the two germline ends.

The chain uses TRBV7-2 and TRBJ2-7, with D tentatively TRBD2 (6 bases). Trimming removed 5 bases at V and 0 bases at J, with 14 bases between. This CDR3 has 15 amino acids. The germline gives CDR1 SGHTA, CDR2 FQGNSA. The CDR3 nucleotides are TGTGCCAGCAGCACCAGGGACTTCCTCTCCTACGAGCAGTACTTC. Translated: CASSTRDFLSYEQYF. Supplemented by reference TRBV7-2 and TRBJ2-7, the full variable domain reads GAGVSQSPSNKVTEKGKDVELRCDPISGHTALYWYRQSLGQGLEFLIYFQGNSAPDKSGLPSDRFSAERTGGSVSTLTIQRTQQEDSAVYLCASSTRDFLSYEQYFGPGTRLTVT.

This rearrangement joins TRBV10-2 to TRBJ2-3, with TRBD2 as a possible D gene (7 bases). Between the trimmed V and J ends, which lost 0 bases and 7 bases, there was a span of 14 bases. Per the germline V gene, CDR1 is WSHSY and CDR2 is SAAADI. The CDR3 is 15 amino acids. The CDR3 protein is CASSESGGGPYTQYF. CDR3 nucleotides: TGCGCCAGCAGTGAGTCGGGGGGGGGCCCATATACGCAGTATTTT.

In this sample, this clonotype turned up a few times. This CDR3 reads CASSSPKKAGESGELFF. The DNA of the CDR3 is TGTGCCAGCAGCTCCCCGAAGAAAGCGGGGGAATCCGGGGAGCTGTTTTTT. The gene calls are TRBV28 and TRBJ2-2; 8 bases are a match to TRBD2. CDR3 length: 17 residues. From germline, CDR1 is MDHEN and CDR2 SYDVKM. J was trimmed by 6 bases and V by 6 bases; bases with no gene match: 15.

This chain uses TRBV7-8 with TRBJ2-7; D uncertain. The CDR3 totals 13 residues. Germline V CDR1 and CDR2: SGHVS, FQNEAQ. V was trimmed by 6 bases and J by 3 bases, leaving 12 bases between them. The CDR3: CASSRSQSYEQYF. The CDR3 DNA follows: TGTGCCAGCAGTCGATCACAGAGCTACGAGCAGTACTTC.

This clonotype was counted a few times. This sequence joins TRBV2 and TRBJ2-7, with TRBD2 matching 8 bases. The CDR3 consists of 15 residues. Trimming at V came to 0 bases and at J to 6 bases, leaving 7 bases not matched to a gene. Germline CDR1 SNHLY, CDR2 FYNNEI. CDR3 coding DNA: TGTGCCAGCAGTGAAGCTGGCGGGAGGTATGGCGAGCAGTACTTC. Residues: CASSEAGGRYGEQYF.

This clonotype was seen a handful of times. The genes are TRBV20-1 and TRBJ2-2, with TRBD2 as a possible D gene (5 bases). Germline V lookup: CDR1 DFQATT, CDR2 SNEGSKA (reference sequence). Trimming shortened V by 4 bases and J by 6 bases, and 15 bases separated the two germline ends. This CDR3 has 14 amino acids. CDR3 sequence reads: CSAIHGGYSGELFF. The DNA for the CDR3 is TGCAGTGCTATACACGGCGGGTATTCCGGGGAGCTGTTTTTT.

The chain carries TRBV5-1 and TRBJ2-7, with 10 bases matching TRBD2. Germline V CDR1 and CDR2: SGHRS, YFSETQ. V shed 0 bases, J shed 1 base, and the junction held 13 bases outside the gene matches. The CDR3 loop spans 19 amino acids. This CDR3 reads CASSLVLAGISSRSYEQYF. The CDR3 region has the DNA TGCGCCAGCAGCTTGGTACTAGCGGGAATATCCTCACGATCCTACGAGCAGTACTTC.

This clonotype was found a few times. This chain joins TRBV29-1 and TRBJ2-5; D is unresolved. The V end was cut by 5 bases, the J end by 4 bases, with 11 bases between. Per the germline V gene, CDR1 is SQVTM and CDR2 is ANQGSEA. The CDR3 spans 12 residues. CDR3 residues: CSVQLPSETQYF. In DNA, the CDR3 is TGCAGCGTTCAACTACCCTCAGAGACCCAGTACTTC.

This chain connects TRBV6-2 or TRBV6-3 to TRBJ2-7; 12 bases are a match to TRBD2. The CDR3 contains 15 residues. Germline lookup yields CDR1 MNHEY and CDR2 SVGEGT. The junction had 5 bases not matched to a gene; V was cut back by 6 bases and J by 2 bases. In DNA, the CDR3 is TGTGCCAGCAGGCCAGGACTAGCGGGAACCTACGAGCAGTACTTC. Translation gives CASRPGLAGTYEQYF.

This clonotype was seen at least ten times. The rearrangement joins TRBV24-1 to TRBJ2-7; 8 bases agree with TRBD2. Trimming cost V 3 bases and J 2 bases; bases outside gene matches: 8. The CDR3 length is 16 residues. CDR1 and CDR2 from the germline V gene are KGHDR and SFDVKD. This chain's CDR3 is CATSDGTSGYPYEQYF. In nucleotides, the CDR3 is TGTGCCACCAGTGATGGTACTAGCGGATACCCCTACGAGCAGTACTTC.

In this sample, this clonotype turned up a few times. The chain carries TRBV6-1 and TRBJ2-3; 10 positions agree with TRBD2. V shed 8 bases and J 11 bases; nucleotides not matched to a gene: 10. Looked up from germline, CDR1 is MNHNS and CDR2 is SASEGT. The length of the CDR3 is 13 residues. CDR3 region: CASGLAGDLGQYF. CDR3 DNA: TGTGCCAGCGGTCTAGCGGGAGATCTAGGGCAGTATTTT.

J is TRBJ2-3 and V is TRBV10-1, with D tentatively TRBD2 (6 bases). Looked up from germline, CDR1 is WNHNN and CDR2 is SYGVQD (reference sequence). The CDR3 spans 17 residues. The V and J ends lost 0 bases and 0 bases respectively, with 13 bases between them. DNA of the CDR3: TGCGCCAGCAGTGAGTCGGGAGGCCTGACTAGCACAGATACGCAGTATTTT. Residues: CASSESGGLTSTDTQYF.